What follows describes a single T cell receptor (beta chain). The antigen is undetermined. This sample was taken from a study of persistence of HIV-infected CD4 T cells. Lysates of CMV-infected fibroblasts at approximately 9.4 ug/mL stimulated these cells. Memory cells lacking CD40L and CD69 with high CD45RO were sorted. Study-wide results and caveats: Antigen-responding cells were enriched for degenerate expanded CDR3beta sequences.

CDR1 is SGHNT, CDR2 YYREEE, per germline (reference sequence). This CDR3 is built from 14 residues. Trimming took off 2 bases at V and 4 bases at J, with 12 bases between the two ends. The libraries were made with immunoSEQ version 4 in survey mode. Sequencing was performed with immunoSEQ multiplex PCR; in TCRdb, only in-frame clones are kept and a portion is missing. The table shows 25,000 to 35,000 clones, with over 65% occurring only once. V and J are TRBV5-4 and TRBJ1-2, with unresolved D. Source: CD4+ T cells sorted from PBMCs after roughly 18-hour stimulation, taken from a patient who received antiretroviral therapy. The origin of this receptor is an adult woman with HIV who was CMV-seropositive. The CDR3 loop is CASSFGSPVYGYTF. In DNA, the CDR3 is TGTGCCAGCAGCTTCGGATCCCCGGTCTATGGCTACACCTTC.